The clone carrying this T cell receptor beta chain was seen a few times. What it binds is not known. This sample was taken from a study of identical twins. Whole-study findings and limits: With abundant cord blood beta clonotypes, insertions were fewer; memory repertoires showed no such pattern.

Per the germline V gene, CDR1 is SGHTA and CDR2 is FQGNSA. This CDR3 is built from 13 residues. V shed 5 bases and J 8 bases; nucleotides not matched to a gene: 8. Template switching, a step in the protocol, added a universal primer site, and cDNA carried unique molecular identifiers. TCRdb fed the 5' RACE reads into MiXCR, producing one record per CDR3 protein. The sample comprises 690,000 or so distinct CDR3 sequences, approximately 9% of which are singletons, and around 0.98% rests with the top ten. These data also featured in a second study, about yellow fever vaccine responses in identical twins. That study reports: Twins reportedly appeared to share part of their vaccine T cell response while keeping part individual.

The sample comprised PBMCs. The V gene is TRBV7-2, the J gene TRBJ2-5, with 7 bases aligning to TRBD2. This receptor was obtained from a woman aged 18-29 years in good health. DNA for the CDR3: TGTGCCAGCAGCCATCCGACTAGCCACACCCAGTACTTC. It encodes CASSHPTSHTQYF.